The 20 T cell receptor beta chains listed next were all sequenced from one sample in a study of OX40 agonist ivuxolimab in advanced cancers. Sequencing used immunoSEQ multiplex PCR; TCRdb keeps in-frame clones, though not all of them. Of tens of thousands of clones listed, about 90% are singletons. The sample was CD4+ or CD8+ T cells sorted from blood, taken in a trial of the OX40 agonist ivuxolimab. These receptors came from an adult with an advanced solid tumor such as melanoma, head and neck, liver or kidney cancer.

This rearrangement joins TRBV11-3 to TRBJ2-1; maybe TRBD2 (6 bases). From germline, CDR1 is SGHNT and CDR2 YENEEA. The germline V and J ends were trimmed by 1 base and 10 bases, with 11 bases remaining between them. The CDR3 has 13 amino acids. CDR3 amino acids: CASSLVGGAEQFF. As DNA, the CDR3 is TGTGCCAGCAGCTTAGTCGGCGGGGCCGAGCAGTTCTTC. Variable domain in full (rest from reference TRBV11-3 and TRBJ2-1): EAGVVQSPRYKIIEKKQPVAFWCNPISGHNTLYWYLQNLGQGPELLIRYENEEAVDDSQLPKDRFSAERLKGVDSTLKIQPAELGDSAVYLCASSLVGGAEQFFGPGTRLTVL.

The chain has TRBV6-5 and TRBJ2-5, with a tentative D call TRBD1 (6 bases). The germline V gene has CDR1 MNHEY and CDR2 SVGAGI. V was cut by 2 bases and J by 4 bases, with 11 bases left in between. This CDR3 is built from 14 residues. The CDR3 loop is CASSYNGGGETQYF. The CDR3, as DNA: TGTGCCAGCAGTTACAATGGGGGCGGAGAGACCCAGTACTTC.

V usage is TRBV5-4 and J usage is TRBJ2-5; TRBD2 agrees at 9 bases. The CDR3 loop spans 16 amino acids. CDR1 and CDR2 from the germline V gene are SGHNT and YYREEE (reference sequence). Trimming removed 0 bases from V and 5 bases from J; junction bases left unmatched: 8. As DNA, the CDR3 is TGTGCCAGCAGCTTGGCGACTAGCGGAGACGGGGAGACCCAGTACTTC. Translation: CASSLATSGDGETQYF.

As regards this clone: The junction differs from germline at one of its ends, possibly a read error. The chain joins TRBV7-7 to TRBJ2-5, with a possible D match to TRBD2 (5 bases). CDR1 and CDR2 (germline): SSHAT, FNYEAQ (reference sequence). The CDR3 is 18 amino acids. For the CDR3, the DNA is TGTGCTAGCAGCTTAGAAGGAGGCGGTCCCAAGAGACAAGAGACCCAGTACTTC. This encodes CASSLEGGGPKRQETQYF.

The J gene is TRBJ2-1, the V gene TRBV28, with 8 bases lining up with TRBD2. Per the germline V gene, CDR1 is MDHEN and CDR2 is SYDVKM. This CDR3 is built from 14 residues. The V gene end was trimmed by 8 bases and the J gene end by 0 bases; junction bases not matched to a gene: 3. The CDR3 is CASGRGGSYNEQFF. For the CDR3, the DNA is TGTGCCAGCGGCCGGGGGGGCTCCTACAATGAGCAGTTCTTC.

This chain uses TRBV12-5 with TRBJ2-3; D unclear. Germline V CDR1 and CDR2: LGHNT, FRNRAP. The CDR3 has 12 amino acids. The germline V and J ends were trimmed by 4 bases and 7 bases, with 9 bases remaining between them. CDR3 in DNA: TGTGCTAGTGGTTCCCCCGGAAATACGCAGTATTTT. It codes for CASGSPGNTQYF.

CDR3 sequence: CASSLWTGEAPGGAFF. In nucleotides, the CDR3 is TGTGCCAGCAGTCTCTGGACAGGGGAAGCTCCTGGCGGAGCTTTCTTT. This chain joins TRBV28 and TRBJ1-1; 9 bases agree with TRBD1. Germline loops: CDR1 MDHEN, CDR2 SYDVKM. V was pared by 5 bases and J by 10 bases, with 17 bases of the junction left unmatched. This CDR3 has 16 residues.

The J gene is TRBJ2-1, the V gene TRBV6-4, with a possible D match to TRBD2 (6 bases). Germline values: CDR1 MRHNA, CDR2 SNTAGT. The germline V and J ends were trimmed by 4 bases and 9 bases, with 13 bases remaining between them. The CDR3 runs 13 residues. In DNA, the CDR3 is TGTGCCAGCAGTGGGCAGGGAGGCGGTGAGCAGTTCTTC. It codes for CASSGQGGGEQFF.

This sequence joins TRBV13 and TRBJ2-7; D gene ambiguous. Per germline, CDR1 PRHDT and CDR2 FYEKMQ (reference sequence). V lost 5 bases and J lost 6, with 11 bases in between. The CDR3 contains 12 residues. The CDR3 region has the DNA TGTGCCAGCAGCGCCCCCAGAGGCGAGCAGTACTTC. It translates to CASSAPRGEQYF. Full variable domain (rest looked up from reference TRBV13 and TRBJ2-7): AAGVIQSPRHLIKEKRETATLKCYPIPRHDTVYWYQQGPGQDPQFLISFYEKMQSDKGSIPDRFSAQQFSDYHSELNMSSLELGDSALYFCASSAPRGEQYFGPGTRLTVT.

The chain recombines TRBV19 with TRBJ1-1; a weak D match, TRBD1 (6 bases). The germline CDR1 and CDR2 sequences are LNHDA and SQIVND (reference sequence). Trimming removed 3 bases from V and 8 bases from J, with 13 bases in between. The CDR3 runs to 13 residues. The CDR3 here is CASSIPGGVEAFF. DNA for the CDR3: TGTGCCAGTAGTATTCCGGGGGGCGTCGAAGCTTTCTTT. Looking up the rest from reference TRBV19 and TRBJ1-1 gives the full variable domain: DGGITQSPKYLFRKEGQNVTLSCEQNLNHDAMYWYRQDPGQGLRLIYYSQIVNDFQKGDIAEGYSVSREKKESFPLTVTSAQKNPTAFYLCASSIPGGVEAFFGQGTRLTVV.

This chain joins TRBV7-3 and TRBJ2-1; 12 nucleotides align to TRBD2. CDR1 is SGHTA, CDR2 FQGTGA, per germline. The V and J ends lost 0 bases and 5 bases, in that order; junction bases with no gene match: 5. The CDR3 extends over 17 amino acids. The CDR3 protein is CASSLTSLAGGNNEQFF. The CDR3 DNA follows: TGTGCCAGCAGCTTAACCTCACTAGCGGGAGGTAACAATGAGCAGTTCTTC.

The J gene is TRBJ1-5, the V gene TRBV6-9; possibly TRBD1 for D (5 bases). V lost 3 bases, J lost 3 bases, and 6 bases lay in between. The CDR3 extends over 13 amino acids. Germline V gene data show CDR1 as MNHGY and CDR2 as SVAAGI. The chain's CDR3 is CASSYRANQPQHF. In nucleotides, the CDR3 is TGTGCCAGCAGTTACAGGGCCAATCAGCCCCAGCATTTT.

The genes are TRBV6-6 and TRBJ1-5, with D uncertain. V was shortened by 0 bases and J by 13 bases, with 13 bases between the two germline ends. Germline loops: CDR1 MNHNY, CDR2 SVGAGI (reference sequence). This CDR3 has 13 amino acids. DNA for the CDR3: TGTGCCAGCAGTTACTCATCGGACGCTCTACAGCATTTT. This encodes CASSYSSDALQHF.

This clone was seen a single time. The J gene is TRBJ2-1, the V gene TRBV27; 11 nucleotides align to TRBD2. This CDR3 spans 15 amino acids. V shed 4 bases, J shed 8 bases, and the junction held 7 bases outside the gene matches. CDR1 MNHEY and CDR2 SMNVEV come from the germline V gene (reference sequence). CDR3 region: CASSSLAGGDYEQFF. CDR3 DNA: TGTGCCAGCAGTTCCTTAGCGGGAGGGGACTATGAGCAGTTCTTC.

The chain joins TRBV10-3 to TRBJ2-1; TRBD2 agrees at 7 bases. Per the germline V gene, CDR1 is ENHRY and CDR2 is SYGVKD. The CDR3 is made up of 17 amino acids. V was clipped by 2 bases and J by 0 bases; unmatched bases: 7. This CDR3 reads CAISEGRRGSSYNEQFF. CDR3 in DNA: TGTGCCATCAGTGAGGGTAGGCGGGGGAGCTCCTACAATGAGCAGTTCTTC.

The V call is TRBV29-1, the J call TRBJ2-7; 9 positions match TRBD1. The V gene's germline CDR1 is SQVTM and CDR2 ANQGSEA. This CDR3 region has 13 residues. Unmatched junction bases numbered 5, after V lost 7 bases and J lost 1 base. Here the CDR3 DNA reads TGCAGCGCTATGACAGGGGGGTCCTACGAGCAGTACTTC. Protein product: CSAMTGGSYEQYF.

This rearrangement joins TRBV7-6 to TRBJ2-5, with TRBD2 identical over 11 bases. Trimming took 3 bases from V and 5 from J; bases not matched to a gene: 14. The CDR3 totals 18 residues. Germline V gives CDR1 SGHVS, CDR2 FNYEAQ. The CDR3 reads CASSFELVSGRDGETQYF. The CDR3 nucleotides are TGTGCCAGCAGCTTCGAACTAGTTAGCGGGAGGGATGGGGAGACCCAGTACTTC.

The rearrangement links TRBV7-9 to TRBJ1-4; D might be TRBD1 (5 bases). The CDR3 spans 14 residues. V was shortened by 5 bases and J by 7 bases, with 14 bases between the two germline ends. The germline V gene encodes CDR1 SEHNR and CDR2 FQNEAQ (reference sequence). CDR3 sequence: CASSNSRDVEKLFF. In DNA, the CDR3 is TGTGCCAGCAGCAATTCGCGGGACGTTGAAAAACTGTTTTTT.

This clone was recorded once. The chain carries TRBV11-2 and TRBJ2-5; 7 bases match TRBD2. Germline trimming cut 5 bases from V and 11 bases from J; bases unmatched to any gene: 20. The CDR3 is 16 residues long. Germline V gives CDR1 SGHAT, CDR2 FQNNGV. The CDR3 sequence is CASSPLWGRAFREQYF. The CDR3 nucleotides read TGTGCCAGCAGCCCCTTATGGGGGAGGGCCTTTAGGGAGCAGTACTTC. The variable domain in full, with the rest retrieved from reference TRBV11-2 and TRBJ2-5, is EAGVAQSPRYKIIEKRQSVAFWCNPISGHATLYWYQQILGQGPKLLIQFQNNGVVDDSQLPKDRFSAERLKGVDSTLKIQPAKLEDSAVYLCASSPLWGRAFREQYFGPGTRLLVL.

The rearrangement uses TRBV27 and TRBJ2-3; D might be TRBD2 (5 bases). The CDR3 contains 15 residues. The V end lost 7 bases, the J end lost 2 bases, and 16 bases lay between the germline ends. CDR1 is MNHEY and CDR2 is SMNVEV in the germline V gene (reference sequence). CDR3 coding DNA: TGTGCCAGCACAGTTGCTAGCTGGAACACAGATACGCAGTATTTT. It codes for CASTVASWNTDTQYF.